This TCR beta chain was recorded in a study of cytomegalovirus exposure and HLA in healthy donors. Study-wide results and limits: Later, an analysis found that TCR clusters from the first cohort tended to co-occur in the 120 validation repertoires. Cytomegalovirus association was assigned to about 180 TCR beta chains.

The assay was immunoSEQ multiplex PCR, and TCRdb's table has in-frame clones only and misses some. The sample gives 120,000 or so clones, 80% to 90% of which show up once; under 2% is in the top ten. Germline-derived CDR1 and CDR2 are SGHRS and YFSETQ. The CDR3 runs 16 residues. V trimming: 2 bases; J trimming: 3 bases; junction bases outside the gene matches: 5. A remark on this clone: The antigen remains undetermined.

The chain joins TRBV5-1 to TRBJ2-6, with TRBD1 matching 7 bases. The clonotype comes from a woman younger than 35 in good health and CMV-seronegative. The sequenced sample was PBMCs. The CDR3 spells CASSFTGVGGANVLTF. The DNA for the CDR3 is TGCGCCAGCAGCTTCACAGGGGTTGGTGGGGCCAACGTCCTGACTTTC. The full variable domain, in which reference TRBV5-1 and TRBJ2-6 provide the parts outside the CDR3, is KAGVTQTPRYLIKTRGQQVTLSCSPISGHRSVSWYQQTPGQGLQFLFEYFSETQRNKGNFPGRFSGRQFSNSRSEMNVSTLELGDSALYLCASSFTGVGGANVLTFGAGSRLTVL.